This T cell receptor beta chain was sequenced for a study of T cell responses to AZD1222 COVID-19 vaccine (dated by TCRdb to the early 2020s). Regarding the study in general: A total of about 230 trial participants underwent TCR sequencing, of whom approximately 210 received two doses of AZD1222 and some 26 received two doses of the MenACWY control vaccine. Trial participants were enrolled by age into 18-55, 56-69 and 70-plus year subgroups, with roughly 160, 29 and 62 TCR-sequenced participants respectively. Study-level results and caveats: CD4 TCRs associated with the vaccine covered the entire spike protein, and the dominant responses were in regions 160-218 and 743-854. Because no samples from the day 14 peak response were available, repertoires could be characterized only after the peak T cell response. Only five or six AZD1222 recipients were SARS-CoV-2 seropositive at baseline, limiting conclusions about previously exposed vaccinees. Most participants were white British and females outnumbered males, and the authors suggested that clonal diversity may have been underestimated. Reportedly, almost half of the unique spike-specific TCRs recognized epitopes lying outside the regions that are mutated in the B.1.351 and B.1.1.7 variants. Spike-specific TCR breadth and depth rose significantly after two AZD1222 doses compared with day 0 and with MenACWY recipients. The 56-69-year group was small, and its depth increase did not reach significance, likely because of low power.

The CDR3 regions of human TCRbeta chains were subjected to immunosequencing. Per the source publication's procedure: TCRs in the repertoires were compared against a reference library of SARS-CoV-2-specific TCRs that had been generated with the MIRA antigen-specificity platform. Breadth was defined as the fraction of unique TCRs that were SARS-CoV-2-associated. Depth was defined as the fraction of total T cells that were SARS-CoV-2-associated. Each spike-specific TCR was assigned to its reactive spike region and to a CD4 or CD8 class using the MIRA data. Log10-transformed breadth and depth values were compared by one-way ANOVA with Sidak's multiple comparisons tests. TCRdb provides this immuneACCESS table in a form limited to in-frame rearrangements. Some clones are lacking; in checked studies, under half of them reflect an unresolved V gene, and why the rest are absent is not known. The DNA was the basis for D and trimming; V, J and clone size are from that table. Within this sample are about 94,000 clones, with roughly 90% of them counted one time only. 12% of the sample comes from the top ten.

With respect to this clone: Its antigen is not yet known. No base-level quality is on record; no much larger clone is a single base apart.

CDR1 and CDR2, looked up from the germline V gene, are SGHRS and YFSETQ. V is reduced by 4 bases and J by 2 bases, leaving a spacing of 6 bases between them. From its cysteine to its phenylalanine, the CDR3 spans 12 amino acids. CDR3 DNA only is kept here, 36 bases in frame from base 1. The sample's time point label, in plain terms: about 28 days (+/-7) after the second vaccine dose. AZD1222 recipients whose second dose came at about 4 weeks and those whose second dose came at about 12 weeks were combined into one group, since spike-specific TCR depth and breadth did not differ between the two schedules. Samples from vaccinated people were obtained from the UK trials COV001 and COV002, which included a single-blind randomized controlled phase 2/3 trial of AZD1222 (ChAdOx1 nCoV-19) in healthy adults. Trial participant PBMC samples were collected at day 0 and day 28 after the second dose for TCRbeta chain sequencing.

The input for sequencing was peripheral blood, taken 28 days after the second AZD1222 dose. This receptor was obtained from an adult who received the AZD1222 COVID-19 vaccine. This chain joins TRBV5-1 to TRBJ1-2, with no reliable assignment of the D segment. The DNA sequence reads TGCGCCAGCAGCCGGGAAAACTATGGCTACACCTTC. Protein translation: CASSRENYGYTF.